The 27 T cell receptor beta chains listed next were all sequenced from one sample in a study of OX40 agonist ivuxolimab in advanced cancers. Using immunoSEQ multiplex PCR, the repertoire was profiled, and TCRdb retains in-frame clones only, with some absent. The sample lists more than 70,000 clones, roughly 86% seen once, with roughly 25% in the top ten. The starting material was CD4+ or CD8+ T cells sorted from blood, obtained in a trial of the OX40 agonist ivuxolimab. Receptors were obtained from an adult with an advanced solid tumor such as melanoma, head and neck, liver or kidney cancer.

V and J are TRBV5-4 and TRBJ2-3; possible D gene TRBD2, 5 bases. Germline V CDR1 and CDR2: SGHNT, YYREEE (reference sequence). The V gene lost 0 bases and the J gene lost 0 bases, with 5 bases spanning the gap. This CDR3 is built from 14 residues. The CDR3 DNA is TGTGCCAGCAGCTTGGCGGGAAGCACAGATACGCAGTATTTT. Encoded protein: CASSLAGSTDTQYF.

The chain carries TRBV30 and TRBJ2-5; TRBD2 matches at 9 bases. CDR1 GTSNPN and CDR2 SVGIG come from the germline V gene (reference sequence). With 4 bases clipped from V and 4 bases from J, the junction kept 7 bases outside the gene matches. CDR3 length: 14 residues. The CDR3 DNA follows: TGTGCCTGGAATCTGGGACTAGCCCCAGAGACCCAGTACTTC. This sequence encodes CAWNLGLAPETQYF.

The gene calls are TRBV6-6 and TRBJ2-7, with a possible D match to TRBD2 (5 bases). Germline lookup yields CDR1 MNHNY and CDR2 SVGAGI (reference sequence). The CDR3 has 15 residues. Trimming took off 5 bases at V and 5 bases at J, with 19 bases between the two ends. CDR3 coding DNA: TGTGCCAGCAGTAGGATCCTGGACTCGGTGAACGAGCAGTACTTC. Translation: CASSRILDSVNEQYF.

This clone was recorded once. The V gene is TRBV6-5, the J gene TRBJ2-1, with 8 bases identical to TRBD2. The CDR3 extends over 12 amino acids. Trimming took 4 bases from V and 16 from J; bases not matched to a gene: 9. Germline V gene data show CDR1 as MNHEY and CDR2 as SVGAGI. CDR3 protein: CASSSRGSGVFF. CDR3 nucleotide sequence: TGTGCCAGCAGTTCCCGGGGTAGCGGGGTCTTCTTC.

This clone showed up just a few times. The chain employs TRBV10-3 and TRBJ1-1, with D unresolved. Germline-derived CDR1 and CDR2 are ENHRY and SYGVKD. Deletions cut 7 bases from V and 3 bases from J, with 6 bases between. The CDR3 has 11 amino acids. The CDR3 here is CAIKGDTEAFF. Here the CDR3 DNA reads TGTGCCATCAAGGGCGACACTGAAGCTTTCTTT.

This rearrangement joins TRBV6-6 to TRBJ2-2; 8 nucleotides match TRBD2. The germline CDR1 and CDR2 sequences are MNHNY and SVGAGI (reference sequence). The CDR3 consists of 14 residues. The V and J ends lost 8 bases and 4 bases, in that order; junction bases with no gene match: 6. CDR3 region: CASVWSGGTGELFF. The CDR3 DNA follows: TGTGCCAGCGTATGGAGCGGGGGCACCGGGGAGCTGTTTTTT.

J is TRBJ1-6 and V is TRBV28; possibly TRBD1 for D (5 bases). The CDR3 totals 17 residues. The V and J ends lost 6 bases and 1 base respectively, with 16 bases between them. Germline CDR1 reads MDHEN; CDR2 reads SYDVKM. CDR3 sequence (DNA): TGTGCCAGCAGCTTAACAGGCGAGTGGTCCTATAATTCACCCCTCCACTTT. Translating gives CASSLTGEWSYNSPLHF.

The chain employs TRBV9 and TRBJ1-4, with a weak D call TRBD1 (6 bases). The CDR3 is 15 amino acids. Germline lookup yields CDR1 SGDLS and CDR2 YYNGEE. Trimming shortened V by 0 bases and J by 8 bases, and 14 bases separated the two germline ends. The CDR3 bases are TGTGCCAGCAGCGTAGATTGGGGGCGGGGAGAAAAACTGTTTTTT. Translation: CASSVDWGRGEKLFF.

The chain links TRBV18 to TRBJ1-5; D ambiguous. The CDR3 extends over 16 amino acids. Trimming took off 1 base at V and 2 bases at J, with 12 bases between the two ends. CDR1 and CDR2 (germline): KGHSH, LQKENI. The CDR3 spells CASSPLAGPGNQPQHF. The DNA of the CDR3 is TGTGCCAGCTCACCACTGGCGGGTCCGGGCAATCAGCCCCAGCATTTT.

The chain carries TRBV5-1 and TRBJ1-2; the D gene is possibly TRBD1 (6 bases). Germline CDR1 SGHRS, CDR2 YFSETQ. The CDR3 runs 16 residues. V was shortened by 0 bases and J by 4 bases, with 16 bases between the two germline ends. The CDR3 reads CASSLARQVSGYGYTF. The CDR3 coding sequence is TGCGCCAGCAGCTTGGCTCGACAGGTTTCGGGCTATGGCTACACCTTC. Complete variable domain (other parts from reference TRBV5-1 and TRBJ1-2): KAGVTQTPRYLIKTRGQQVTLSCSPISGHRSVSWYQQTPGQGLQFLFEYFSETQRNKGNFPGRFSGRQFSNSRSEMNVSTLELGDSALYLCASSLARQVSGYGYTFGSGTRLTVV.

The J gene is TRBJ1-1, the V gene TRBV5-5, with D uncertain. The V gene lost 4 bases and the J gene lost 2 bases, with 18 bases spanning the gap. Germline V gives CDR1 SGHKS, CDR2 YYEKEE (reference sequence). The CDR3 sequence is 16 residues long. The DNA for the CDR3 is TGTGCCAGCAGCCAAACAGCGACTGTCGAAAACACTGAAGCTTTCTTT. The encoded protein is CASSQTATVENTEAFF.

The V call is TRBV5-4, the J call TRBJ2-5; D is unresolved. This CDR3 contains 16 residues. The V gene's germline CDR1 is SGHNT and CDR2 YYREEE (reference sequence). V was pared by 0 bases and J by 5 bases, with 17 bases between. CDR3: CASSLVGKPRRETQYF. The CDR3 nucleotides read TGTGCCAGCAGCTTGGTTGGGAAGCCTCGAAGGGAGACCCAGTACTTC.

The sample holds one count of this clone. The chain employs TRBV7-9 and TRBJ2-2, with 8 bases fitting TRBD2. Germline V gene data show CDR1 as SEHNR and CDR2 as FQNEAQ (reference sequence). The CDR3 contains 15 residues. V lost 5 bases and J lost 6; bases outside the gene matches: 8. CDR3 amino acids: CASSPGAGVPGELFF. The CDR3 DNA is TGTGCCAGCAGCCCGGGAGCGGGAGTCCCCGGGGAGCTGTTTTTT.

V and J are TRBV2 and TRBJ1-5, with 7 nucleotides matching TRBD1. Germline V gene data show CDR1 as SNHLY and CDR2 as FYNNEI. J gave up 2 bases and V 6 bases, and 10 bases lay outside the gene matches. The CDR3 extends over 16 amino acids. The CDR3 nucleotides read TGTGCCAGCAGGGAAACGACAGGGTCGGGCAATCAGCCCCAGCATTTT. Translated: CASRETTGSGNQPQHF.

The chain recombines TRBV11-2 with TRBJ2-2, with no clear D. CDR3 size: 14 residues. Germline V gene data show CDR1 as SGHAT and CDR2 as FQNNGV. The V end was cut by 3 bases, the J end by 4 bases, with 9 bases between. For the CDR3, the DNA is TGTGCCAGCAGCTTGGTATTTAGCACCGGGGAGCTGTTTTTT. Translated: CASSLVFSTGELFF.

The rearrangement joins TRBV2 to TRBJ1-3; no definite D call. The CDR3 has 13 amino acids. Germline CDR1 is SNHLY and CDR2 is FYNNEI. V lost 3 bases to trimming and J lost 4 bases, with 7 bases between them. CDR3 nucleotides: TGTGCCAGCAGTGATATTTGGGGAAACACCATATATTTT. Translating gives CASSDIWGNTIYF.

This chain connects TRBV2 to TRBJ1-2; D is perhaps TRBD1 (5 bases). The CDR3 is made up of 15 amino acids. V was cut by 6 bases and J by 2 bases, with 16 bases left in between. Germline V lookup: CDR1 SNHLY, CDR2 FYNNEI. The CDR3 region is CASSPFREGNYGYTF. CDR3 bases: TGTGCCAGCAGCCCCTTCAGGGAAGGGAACTATGGCTACACCTTC.

The chain recombines TRBV19 with TRBJ1-4; D is perhaps TRBD1 (6 bases). CDR3 length: 13 amino acids. Trimming cost V 5 bases and J 5 bases, with 9 bases left between them. Per germline, CDR1 LNHDA and CDR2 SQIVND (reference sequence). Here the CDR3 reads CASSSGTNEKLFF. The DNA of the CDR3 is TGTGCCAGTAGTTCTGGGACAAATGAAAAACTGTTTTTT.

The CDR3 region is CASSLDVVFGEQFF. The CDR3 nucleotides are TGTGCCAGCAGCTTAGATGTTGTATTCGGTGAGCAGTTCTTC. This rearrangement joins TRBV11-2 to TRBJ2-1, with D uncertain. Trimming took off 0 bases at V and 9 bases at J, with 12 bases between the two ends. Per the germline V gene, CDR1 is SGHAT and CDR2 is FQNNGV. This CDR3 has 14 amino acids.

This rearrangement joins TRBV11-3 to TRBJ2-7; 9 positions match TRBD1. The CDR3 is made up of 15 amino acids. The V gene end was trimmed by 3 bases and the J gene end by 1 base; junction bases not matched to a gene: 4. The germline gives CDR1 SGHNT, CDR2 YENEEA. CDR3 residues: CASSFGQGWSYEQYF. The CDR3 DNA reads as TGTGCCAGCAGCTTCGGACAGGGGTGGTCCTACGAGCAGTACTTC.

Here the CDR3 reads CASSAQLAGQETQYF. The CDR3 bases are TGTGCCAGCAGTGCCCAACTAGCGGGGCAAGAGACCCAGTACTTC. The chain combines TRBV2 with TRBJ2-5; the match to TRBD2 covers 10 bases. The CDR3 contains 15 residues. The germline V gene has CDR1 SNHLY and CDR2 FYNNEI. The V gene end was trimmed by 4 bases and the J gene end by 2 bases; junction bases not matched to a gene: 4.

This clone was seen only once. The chain carries TRBV5-4 and TRBJ2-7, with 9 bases aligning to TRBD1. J lost 6 bases, V lost 7 bases, and 23 bases had no gene match. The CDR3 contains 18 residues. Germline CDR1 reads SGHNT; CDR2 reads YYREEE (reference sequence). In nucleotides, the CDR3 is TGTGCCAGCTCCTTCCCCCCCTACTCCGGGACAGGGACCGGCGAGCAGTACTTC. It codes for CASSFPPYSGTGTGEQYF.

This rearrangement joins TRBV6-5 to TRBJ2-1, with D possibly matching TRBD2 (6 bases). Trimming stripped 8 bases from V and 7 bases from J, with 15 bases between. Germline CDR1 MNHEY, CDR2 SVGAGI. The CDR3 spans 13 residues. The CDR3 nucleotides read TGTGCCAGCTCCTTGGAGGGGTCGAATGAGCAGTTCTTC. Translation: CASSLEGSNEQFF.

V gene TRBV19 combines with J gene TRBJ1-1; D possibly corresponds to TRBD1 (5 bases). V was shortened by 5 bases and J by 6 bases, with 28 bases between the two germline ends. The CDR3 is made up of 18 amino acids. CDR1 LNHDA and CDR2 SQIVND come from the germline V gene (reference sequence). The CDR3 region has the DNA TGTGCCAGTAGTGGCCCTGGGGACCCACGATTGGTGGGCTCTGAAGCTTTCTTT. Translated, it gives CASSGPGDPRLVGSEAFF. The full variable domain, with the rest looked up from reference TRBV19 and TRBJ1-1, is DGGITQSPKYLFRKEGQNVTLSCEQNLNHDAMYWYRQDPGQGLRLIYYSQIVNDFQKGDIAEGYSVSREKKESFPLTVTSAQKNPTAFYLCASSGPGDPRLVGSEAFFGQGTRLTVV.

The chain is built from TRBV7-8 and TRBJ2-1; TRBD2 agrees at 8 bases. Losses at the gene ends were 3 bases for V and 4 bases for J; bases not matched to a gene: 8. The V gene's germline CDR1 is SGHVS and CDR2 FQNEAQ. The CDR3 has 16 residues. The chain's CDR3 is CASSFSPGLDYNEQFF. CDR3 sequence (DNA): TGTGCCAGCAGCTTCTCCCCGGGACTAGATTACAATGAGCAGTTCTTC.

The chain has TRBV7-8 and TRBJ2-7; unclear D gene. The V gene lost 5 bases and the J gene lost 2 bases, with 13 bases spanning the gap. The CDR3 length is 14 residues. The V gene's germline CDR1 is SGHVS and CDR2 FQNEAQ. The CDR3 protein is CASSPALGTYEQYF. The CDR3 DNA follows: TGTGCCAGCAGCCCTGCCCTAGGAACCTACGAGCAGTACTTC.

The gene calls are TRBV5-5 and TRBJ1-1; D ambiguous. CDR1 is SGHKS and CDR2 is YYEKEE in the germline V gene (reference sequence). Deletions cut 0 bases from V and 6 bases from J, with 12 bases between. The CDR3 totals 14 residues. As DNA, the CDR3 is TGTGCCAGCAGCTTGGTACACGGAAGGGCTGAAGCTTTCTTT. It translates to CASSLVHGRAEAFF.